The clone carrying this TCR beta chain appeared a few times. What it recognizes is unknown. MiXCR, applied by TCRdb to the 5' RACE reads, yields one record per CDR3 protein. The sample lists 1.5 million to 2 million distinct CDR3 sequences; under 35% were seen once. The sample is drawn from a study of identical twins. Study findings and constraints: An excess of low generation probability was shown by twin-shared out-of-frame alpha sequences.

Trimming removed 2 bases from V and 0 bases from J, with 11 bases in between. Germline values: CDR1 MNHEY, CDR2 SMNVEV (reference sequence). The CDR3 covers 17 residues. Material for sequencing was cord blood. The TCR was taken from a newborn girl in good health. The V call is TRBV27, the J call TRBJ2-6, with D unresolved. The CDR3 here is CASSLQKKNSGANVLTF. CDR3 nucleotide sequence: TGTGCCAGCAGTTTACAGAAAAAAAACTCTGGGGCCAACGTCCTGACTTTC.